This T cell receptor beta chain was recorded in a study of beta chain features in type 1 diabetes. Study-level background: All samples together contributed around 100,000,000 sorted cells for examination.

This clone was observed a few times. Its target is not known. Germline V gives CDR1 MDHEN, CDR2 SYDVKM. V was pared by 5 bases and J by 12 bases, with 23 bases between. The CDR3 is made up of 14 amino acids. Whole-study results and caveats: Naive, central memory and regulatory TCRB repertoires appeared more similar among patients than healthy donors.

The authors reverse transcribed all of the isolated RNA, so sequencing captured expressed TCRB transcripts. TCRdb keeps only in-frame clones here, not all; method: immunoSEQ multiplex PCR. The sample consists of 860,000 or so clones, 15% to 20% of them appearing once. The receptor was isolated from a woman aged 18-35 years in good health. This chain connects TRBV28 to TRBJ2-7, with D perhaps matching TRBD2 (6 bases). Material: naive CD4+ T cells from blood. CDR3: CASSLHSGTAAGYF. For the CDR3, the DNA is TGTGCCAGCAGTCTTCATTCCGGGACTGCCGCCGGGTACTTC.